This T cell receptor (beta chain) originates from a study of blood T cell repertoires in COVID-19 (dated by TCRdb to the early 2020s). At the level of the whole study: The collaborator samples originated in the United States, Italy and Spain and spanned the acute and convalescent phases of COVID-19. The repertoires were released in a freely available public database meant as a resource for research on the immune response to SARS-CoV-2. Sample metadata almost always included a de-identified subject ID, COVID-19 status, age in years and sex. The prospective study material was composed of cDNA or gDNA derived from T cells, B-cell-depleted T cells, or PBMCs. Where HLA class I and class II types were available, the types were taken from metadata supplied by the sample provider, not from assay-based typing. Samples came from the ongoing ImmuneRACE study (first 160 participants) plus 1,254 subjects from 6 global collaborators. Deeply sampled blood TCRbeta repertoires from subjects exposed to, actively infected with, or recovered from COVID-19 were included in the dataset. Beyond this particular receptor, the publication reports: Clinical and demographic metadata were provided uncurated, with the amount varying by source and participant.

CDR1 and CDR2 are drawn from the germline V gene: LGHNA, YSLEER. V is cut by 0 bases and J by 3 bases, and the space between the germline ends is 6 bases. The CDR3 numbers 13 residues from cysteine through phenylalanine. Here the CDR3 DNA is all that survives: 39 bases in frame from base 1. Collaborating institutions collected whole blood in K2EDTA tubes following their own protocols. For TCRbeta analysis, collaborators shipped samples as frozen whole blood, isolated PBMCs, or DNA extracted from either of those sample types. TCRbeta CDR3 regions were amplified from genomic DNA using the immunoSEQ Assay, a bias-controlled multiplex PCR. In the source study's methods: The number of nucleated cells in each sample was estimated by amplification of reference gene primers within the assay. To quantify the absolute abundance of each unique TCRbeta CDR3 rearrangement, sequence reads were collapsed and filtered. For each sample, productive Simpson clonality was calculated as the square root of Simpson's diversity index across productive rearrangements. Imported from immuneACCESS, the table was reduced by TCRdb to in-frame sequences with V and J called. These copies leave out some clones; in studies compared against another copy, an unresolved V gene accounts for under half, and the cause of the remainder is not known. Clone size and the V and J calls come from that table; the DNA yielded D and trimming. Across this sample there are about half a million clones, with approximately 85% seen only once. Of the sample, 3% to 4% is held by the ten largest clones.

Remarks on this clone: It has no known antigen specificity. Per-base qualities were not stored, and no clone one base away is much larger. Other DNA sequences from this sample encode an identical CDR3 as well.

The TCR was taken from a human donor in a cohort sampled during active COVID-19. The sequence joins TRBV4-3 to TRBJ2-7, with an unclear D gene assignment. Sequencing was performed on peripheral blood. The DNA sequence is as follows: TGCGCCAGCAGCCAAGAGACGGGCTACGAGCAGTACTTC. Translated, this is CASSQETGYEQYF.